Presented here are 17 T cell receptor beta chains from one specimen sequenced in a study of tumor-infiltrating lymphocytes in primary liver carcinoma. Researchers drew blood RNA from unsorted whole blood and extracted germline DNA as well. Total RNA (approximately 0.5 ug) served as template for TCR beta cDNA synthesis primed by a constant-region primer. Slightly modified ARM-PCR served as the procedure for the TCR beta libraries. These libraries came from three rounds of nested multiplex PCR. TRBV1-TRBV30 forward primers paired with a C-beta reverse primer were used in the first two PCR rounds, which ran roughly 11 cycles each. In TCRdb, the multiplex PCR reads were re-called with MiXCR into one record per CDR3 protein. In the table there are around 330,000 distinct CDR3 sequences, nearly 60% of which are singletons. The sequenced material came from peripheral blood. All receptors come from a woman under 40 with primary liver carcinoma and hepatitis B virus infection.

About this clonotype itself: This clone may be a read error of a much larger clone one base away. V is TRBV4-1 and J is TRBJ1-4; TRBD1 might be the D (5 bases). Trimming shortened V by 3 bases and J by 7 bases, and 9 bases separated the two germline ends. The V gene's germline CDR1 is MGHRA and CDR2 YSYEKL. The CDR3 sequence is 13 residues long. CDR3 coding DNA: TGCGCCAGCAGCCAGGCAGGGCGTGAAAAACTGTTTTTT. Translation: CASSQAGREKLFF.

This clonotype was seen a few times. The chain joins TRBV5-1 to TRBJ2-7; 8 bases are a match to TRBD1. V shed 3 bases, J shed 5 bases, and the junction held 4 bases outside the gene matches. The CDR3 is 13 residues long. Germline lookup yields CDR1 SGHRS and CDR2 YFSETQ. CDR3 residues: CASSSRQGNEQYF. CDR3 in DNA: TGCGCCAGCAGCTCCAGACAGGGGAACGAGCAGTACTTC. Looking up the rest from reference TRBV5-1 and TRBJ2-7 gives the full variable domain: KAGVTQTPRYLIKTRGQQVTLSCSPISGHRSVSWYQQTPGQGLQFLFEYFSETQRNKGNFPGRFSGRQFSNSRSEMNVSTLELGDSALYLCASSSRQGNEQYFGPGTRLTVT.

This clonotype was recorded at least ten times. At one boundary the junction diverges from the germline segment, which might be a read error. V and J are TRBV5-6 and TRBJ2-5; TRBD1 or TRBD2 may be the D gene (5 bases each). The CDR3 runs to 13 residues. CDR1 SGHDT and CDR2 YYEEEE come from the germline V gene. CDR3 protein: CASSLGPLEAQYF. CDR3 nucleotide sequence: TGTGCCAGCAGCCTGGGACCTTTAGAGGCCCAGTACTTC.

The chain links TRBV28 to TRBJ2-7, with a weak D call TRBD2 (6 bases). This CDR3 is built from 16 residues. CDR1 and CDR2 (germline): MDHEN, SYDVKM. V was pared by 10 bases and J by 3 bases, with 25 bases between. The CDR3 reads CANSTFGGSPYYEQYF. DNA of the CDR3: TGTGCCAACAGCACCTTTGGAGGGAGCCCCTACTACGAGCAGTACTTC.

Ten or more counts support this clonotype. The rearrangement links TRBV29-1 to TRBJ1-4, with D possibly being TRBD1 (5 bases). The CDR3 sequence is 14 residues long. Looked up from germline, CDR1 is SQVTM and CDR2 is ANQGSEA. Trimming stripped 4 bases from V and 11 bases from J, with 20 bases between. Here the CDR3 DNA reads TGCAGCGTTGGATTTGGGGGACGGTCGGGCAAACTGTTTTTT. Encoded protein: CSVGFGGRSGKLFF.

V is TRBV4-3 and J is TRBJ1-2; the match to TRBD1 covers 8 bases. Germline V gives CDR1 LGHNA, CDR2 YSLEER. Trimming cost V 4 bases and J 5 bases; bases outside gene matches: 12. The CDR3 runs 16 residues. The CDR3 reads CASSRASWDRSYGYTF. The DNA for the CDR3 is TGCGCCAGCAGCCGAGCCTCCTGGGACAGGTCATATGGCTACACCTTC.

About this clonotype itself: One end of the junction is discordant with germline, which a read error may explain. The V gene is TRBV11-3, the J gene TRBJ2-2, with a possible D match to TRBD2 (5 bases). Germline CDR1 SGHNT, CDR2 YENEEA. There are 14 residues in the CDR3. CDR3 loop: CASNLVGNRGELFF. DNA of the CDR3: TGTGCTAGCAACTTAGTCGGGAATCGTGGGGAGCTGTTTTTT.

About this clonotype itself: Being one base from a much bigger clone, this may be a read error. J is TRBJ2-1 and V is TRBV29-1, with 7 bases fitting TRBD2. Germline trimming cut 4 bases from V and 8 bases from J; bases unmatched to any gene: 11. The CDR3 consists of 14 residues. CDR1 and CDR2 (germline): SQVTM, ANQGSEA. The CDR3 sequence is CSVAGRGQYDEQFF. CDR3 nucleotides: TGCAGCGTTGCAGGGAGGGGTCAGTACGATGAGCAGTTCTTC.

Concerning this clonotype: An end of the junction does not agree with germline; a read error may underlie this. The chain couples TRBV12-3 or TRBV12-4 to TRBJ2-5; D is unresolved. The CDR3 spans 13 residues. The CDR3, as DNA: TGTGTCAGCAGTTTTCTAGTCCAAGAGACCCAGTACTTC. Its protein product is CVSSFLVQETQYF.

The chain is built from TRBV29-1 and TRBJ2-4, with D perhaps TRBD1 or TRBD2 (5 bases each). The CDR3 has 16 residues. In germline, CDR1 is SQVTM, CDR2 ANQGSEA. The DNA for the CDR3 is TGCAACGCGACCGGGACCGATCAAATAGCCAAAAACATTCAGTACTTC. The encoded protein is CNATGTDQIAKNIQYF.

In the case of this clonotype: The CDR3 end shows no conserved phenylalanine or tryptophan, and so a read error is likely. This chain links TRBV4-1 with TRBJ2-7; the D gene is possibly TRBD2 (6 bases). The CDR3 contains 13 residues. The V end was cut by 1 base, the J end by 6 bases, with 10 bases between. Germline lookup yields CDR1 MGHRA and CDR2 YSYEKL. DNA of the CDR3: TGCGCCAGCAGCCAAGTTGCCGGGGGCGAGCAGTACCTC. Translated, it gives CASSQVAGGEQYL.

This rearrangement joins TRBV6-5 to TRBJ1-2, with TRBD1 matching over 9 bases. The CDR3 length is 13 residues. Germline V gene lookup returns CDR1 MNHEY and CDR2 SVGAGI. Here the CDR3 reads CSMPGQGVDGYTF. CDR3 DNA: TGTTCCATGCCGGGACAGGGAGTCGATGGCTACACCTTC.

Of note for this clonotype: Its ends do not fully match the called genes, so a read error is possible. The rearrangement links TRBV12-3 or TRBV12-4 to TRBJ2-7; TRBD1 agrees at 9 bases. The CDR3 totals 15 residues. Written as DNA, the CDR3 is TGTTCCAGCATTCCTGGGACAGGGCGGTCCTACGAGCAGTACTTC. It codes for CSSIPGTGRSYEQYF.

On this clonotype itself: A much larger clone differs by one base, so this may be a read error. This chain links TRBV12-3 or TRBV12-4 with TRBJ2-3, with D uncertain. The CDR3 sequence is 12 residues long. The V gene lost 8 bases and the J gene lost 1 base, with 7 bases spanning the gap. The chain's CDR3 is CASQIGTDTQYF. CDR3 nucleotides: TGTGCCAGCCAGATAGGCACAGATACGCAGTATTTT.

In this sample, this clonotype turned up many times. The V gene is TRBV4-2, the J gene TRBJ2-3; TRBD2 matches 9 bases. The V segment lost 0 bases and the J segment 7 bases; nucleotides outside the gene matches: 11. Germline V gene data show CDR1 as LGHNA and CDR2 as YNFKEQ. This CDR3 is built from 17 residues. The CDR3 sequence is CASSQEIRAGGPNTQYF. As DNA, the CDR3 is TGTGCCAGCAGCCAAGAGATCAGGGCGGGAGGGCCAAATACGCAGTATTTT.

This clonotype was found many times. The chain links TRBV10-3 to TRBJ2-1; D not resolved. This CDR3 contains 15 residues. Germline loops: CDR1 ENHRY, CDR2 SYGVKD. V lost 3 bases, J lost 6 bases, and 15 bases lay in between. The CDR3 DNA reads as TGTGCCATCAGTGATAGGGCGGCCGCCGGCAATGAGCAGTTCTTC. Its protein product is CAISDRAAAGNEQFF.

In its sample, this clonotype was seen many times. The CDR3 loop is CASSLNRARNTIYF. The CDR3 bases are TGTGCCAGCAGCCTTAACAGGGCGCGGAACACCATATATTTT. The V call is TRBV11-2, the J call TRBJ1-3; tentative D call: TRBD1 (6 bases). Germline V gene sequence: CDR1 SGHAT, CDR2 FQNNGV. The CDR3 loop spans 14 amino acids. The germline V and J ends were trimmed by 5 bases and 7 bases, with 15 bases remaining between them.